Below, 20 T cell receptor beta chains from the same sample are listed, as sequenced in a study of T cells in Graves' hyperthyroidism and ophthalmopathy. Regions amplified from RNA transcripts were the TCR beta CDR3 regions. TCR CDR3 underwent first-round RT-PCR with the HTBI primer set. Via MiXCR, TCRdb re-called the multiplex PCR reads, giving one row per CDR3 protein. Seen here are over 400,000 distinct CDR3 sequences, about 15% observed once, and the top ten hold less than 15%. The sequenced sample consisted of blood. All receptors derive from a man younger than 35 with Graves' ophthalmopathy.

This clonotype was recorded many times. V and J are TRBV24-1 and TRBJ2-1; the match to TRBD2 covers 8 bases. Germline V gene sequence: CDR1 KGHDR, CDR2 SFDVKD. Trimming cost V 3 bases and J 3 bases; bases outside gene matches: 3. CDR3 length equals 15 residues. CDR3 DNA: TGTGCCACCAGTGATAGCGGGAGAAGCTACAATGAGCAGTTCTTC. Translating gives CATSDSGRSYNEQFF.

This clonotype was seen repeatedly, ten times or more. This chain joins TRBV5-1 and TRBJ2-1; 9 nucleotides align to TRBD2. The CDR3 is 15 amino acids. The germline V gene encodes CDR1 SGHRS and CDR2 YFSETQ. J was trimmed by 5 bases and V by 4 bases; bases with no gene match: 7. Here the CDR3 reads CASSRLGLANNEQFF. CDR3 in DNA: TGCGCCAGCAGCCGCTTGGGACTAGCCAACAATGAGCAGTTCTTC.

At least ten counts were recorded for this clonotype. In nucleotides, the CDR3 is TGTGCCACCGCGAGGGGAAGCAATCAGCCCCAGCATTTT. This encodes CATARGSNQPQHF. The V gene is TRBV2, the J gene TRBJ1-5, with a weak D call TRBD1 (5 bases). The CDR3 length is 13 residues. Germline lookup yields CDR1 SNHLY and CDR2 FYNNEI. With 10 bases removed from V and 1 base from J, the gap between germline ends came to 11 bases.

This chain links TRBV6-5 with TRBJ1-2; perhaps TRBD1 as D (6 bases). The germline CDR1 and CDR2 sequences are MNHEY and SVGAGI. The CDR3 consists of 12 residues. Trimming took 7 bases from V and 4 from J, leaving 10 bases between them. The CDR3 bases are TGTGCCAGCAATACAGGGTCCTATGGCTACACCTTC. Its translation is CASNTGSYGYTF.

This clonotype has more than one count but fewer than ten. The rearrangement joins TRBV12-3 or TRBV12-4 to TRBJ1-5; D is possibly TRBD1 (5 bases). The CDR3 loop spans 13 amino acids. V was cut by 3 bases and J by 6 bases, with 9 bases left in between. CDR3 sequence (DNA): TGTGCCAGCAGTTTGACAGATCTTCAGCCCCAGCATTTT. It encodes CASSLTDLQPQHF.

This clonotype was detected only a few times. The chain couples TRBV6-1 to TRBJ2-2; TRBD1 agrees at 8 bases. Germline loops: CDR1 MNHNS, CDR2 SASEGT. The V gene end was trimmed by 7 bases and the J gene end by 4 bases; junction bases not matched to a gene: 5. This CDR3 region has 14 residues. CDR3 sequence: CASKGTGGTGELFF. For the CDR3, the DNA is TGTGCCAGCAAGGGAACAGGGGGCACCGGGGAGCTGTTTTTT.

This clonotype was seen many times. This chain uses TRBV7-6 with TRBJ1-1; no clear D. The CDR3 has 11 amino acids. Germline V gene lookup returns CDR1 SGHVS and CDR2 FNYEAQ. Trimming took off 5 bases at V and 8 bases at J, with 9 bases between the two ends. The CDR3 is CASSAGVEAFF. For the CDR3, the DNA is TGTGCCAGCAGCGCGGGTGTGGAAGCTTTCTTT.

This clonotype was observed at least ten times. The chain combines TRBV10-3 with TRBJ2-7, with D possibly matching TRBD1 (6 bases). This CDR3 has 12 amino acids. V was clipped by 6 bases and J by 0 bases, with 6 bases between them. Germline V gives CDR1 ENHRY, CDR2 SYGVKD. For the CDR3, the DNA is TGTGCCATCAGGGACAGCTCCTACGAGCAGTACTTC. Its translation is CAIRDSSYEQYF.

This clonotype occurred many times. The rearrangement joins TRBV27 to TRBJ2-7, with 7 bases lining up with TRBD2. The germline CDR1 and CDR2 sequences are MNHEY and SMNVEV (reference sequence). This CDR3 has 16 amino acids. V was pared by 1 base and J by 3 bases, with 9 bases of the junction left unmatched. CDR3: CASSLLGRAAGYEQYF. CDR3 coding DNA: TGTGCCAGCAGTTTATTGGGGAGGGCAGCTGGCTACGAGCAGTACTTC.

This clonotype was detected only a few times. The DNA of the CDR3 is TGCGCCAGCAGCTTCGGGGGTTTAGGGAAGCTGTTTTTT. Translated: CASSFGGLGKLFF. The chain has TRBV5-1 and TRBJ2-2, with D tentatively TRBD2 (6 bases). The V gene's germline CDR1 is SGHRS and CDR2 YFSETQ. This CDR3 has 13 residues. Trimming left V 2 bases short and J 12 bases short, with 14 bases between.

Ten or more counts support this clonotype. This rearrangement joins TRBV28 to TRBJ2-1; 13 bases match TRBD2. The V gene's germline CDR1 is MDHEN and CDR2 SYDVKM. Trimming took 5 bases from V and 5 from J; bases not matched to a gene: 3. This CDR3 has 15 amino acids. The CDR3 sequence: CASSRTSGGHNEQFF. CDR3 sequence (DNA): TGTGCCAGCAGTCGGACTAGCGGGGGACACAATGAGCAGTTCTTC.

In this sample, this clonotype turned up many times. This rearrangement joins TRBV24-1 to TRBJ1-1; D is perhaps TRBD1 (5 bases). CDR1 is KGHDR, CDR2 SFDVKD, per germline. The V and J ends lost 2 bases and 1 base respectively, with 13 bases between them. This CDR3 contains 16 residues. CDR3 bases: TGTGCCACCAGTGATTGGGGGGGGTTTAGGAACACTGAAGCTTTCTTT. Its protein is CATSDWGGFRNTEAFF.

The sample holds many counts of this clonotype. The rearrangement joins TRBV5-1 to TRBJ2-7; 7 positions agree with TRBD2. The germline V gene has CDR1 SGHRS and CDR2 YFSETQ. After removal of 0 bases from V and 5 bases from J, the junction contained 11 bases not matched to a gene. The CDR3 consists of 16 residues. This CDR3 reads CASSLGLLAGVDEQYF. DNA of the CDR3: TGCGCCAGCAGCTTGGGTCTCCTGGCGGGAGTGGACGAGCAGTACTTC.

The chain has TRBV19 and TRBJ1-1; tentative D call: TRBD1 (6 bases). The length of the CDR3 is 14 residues. The germline CDR1 and CDR2 sequences are LNHDA and SQIVND (reference sequence). With 3 bases removed from V and 4 bases from J, the gap between germline ends came to 12 bases. For the CDR3, the DNA is TGTGCCAGTAGTATTAAGACAGGAGGCACTGAAGCTTTCTTT. This codes for CASSIKTGGTEAFF.

This clonotype has ten or more counts. The rearrangement joins TRBV20-1 to TRBJ2-1, with 7 bases identical to TRBD1. The V and J ends lost 1 base and 8 bases, in that order; junction bases with no gene match: 14. This CDR3 spans 16 amino acids. The germline gives CDR1 DFQATT, CDR2 SNEGSKA (reference sequence). CDR3 region: CSARARGQVGWDEQFF. CDR3 in DNA: TGCAGTGCTAGAGCCCGAGGACAGGTTGGTTGGGATGAGCAGTTCTTC.

This clonotype has at least ten counts. J is TRBJ2-7 and V is TRBV6-1; the match to TRBD2 covers 7 bases. V was pared by 6 bases and J by 1 base, with 3 bases of the junction left unmatched. Germline V gene lookup returns CDR1 MNHNS and CDR2 SASEGT. The CDR3 runs to 13 residues. CDR3 DNA sequence: TGTGCCAGCAGGGGGGGGAATTCCTACGAGCAGTACTTC. Its protein product is CASRGGNSYEQYF.

Comment on this clonotype: This may stem from a read error, because a much larger clone lies one nucleotide away. V gene TRBV12-5 combines with J gene TRBJ1-1, with a tentative D call TRBD1 (6 bases). The CDR3 has 15 amino acids. Per the germline V gene, CDR1 is LGHNT and CDR2 is FRNRAP. The CDR3 nucleotides read TGTGCTAGTGGTTCGTCACGGGGGCAGGACACTAAAGCTTTCTTT. As protein: CASGSSRGQDTKAFF. The full variable domain, rest sourced from reference TRBV12-5 and TRBJ1-1, is DARVTQTPRHKVTEMGQEVTMRCQPILGHNTVFWYRQTMMQGLELLAYFRNRAPLDDSGMPKDRFSAEMPDATLATLKIQPSEPRDSAVYFCASGSSRGQDTKAFFGQGTRLTVV.

Many counts were recorded for this clonotype. The rearrangement links TRBV5-1 to TRBJ2-2; weak D call: TRBD1 (6 bases). The CDR3 has 15 residues. V lost 4 bases and J lost 3, with 13 bases in between. Germline CDR1 reads SGHRS; CDR2 reads YFSETQ. The CDR3 sequence is CASSRSGADTGELFF. DNA for the CDR3: TGCGCCAGCAGCAGGTCAGGGGCGGACACCGGGGAGCTGTTTTTT.

A word on this clonotype: Here the CDR3 omits its conserved ending phenylalanine or tryptophan, so a read error is the likely source. The chain is built from TRBV20-1 and TRBJ1-2; 8 bases align to TRBD1. Losses at the gene ends were 4 bases for V and 4 bases for J; bases not matched to a gene: 5. Per the germline V gene, CDR1 is DFQATT and CDR2 is SNEGSKA (reference sequence). The CDR3 spans 13 residues. This CDR3 is CSATPDRAYGYTL. The CDR3 DNA follows: TGCAGTGCTACCCCGGACAGGGCCTATGGCTACACCCTC.

This rearrangement joins TRBV2 to TRBJ2-1, with 14 bases fitting TRBD2. CDR3 size: 19 residues. Germline V CDR1 and CDR2: SNHLY, FYNNEI. Losses at the gene ends were 5 bases for V and 1 base for J; bases not matched to a gene: 10. The CDR3 protein is CASSRRLAGGPGSYNEQFF. CDR3 nucleotide sequence: TGTGCCAGCAGTCGAAGACTAGCGGGAGGGCCTGGGTCCTACAATGAGCAGTTCTTC. The variable domain in full, with the rest retrieved from reference TRBV2 and TRBJ2-1, is EPEVTQTPSHQVTQMGQEVILRCVPISNHLYFYWYRQILGQKVEFLVSFYNNEISEKSEIFDDQFSVERPDGSNFTLKIRSTKLEDSAMYFCASSRRLAGGPGSYNEQFFGPGTRLTVL.